This is a list of T cell receptor beta chains from one sample in a study of molecular identifiers for immune sequencing clone quantification. TCRdb processed the PCR reads anew with MiXCR; each CDR3 protein has one entry. The sample holds about 640,000 distinct CDR3 sequences, 15% to 20% seen once. Sequenced input: naive CD8+ T cells from blood, with Jurkat cell RNA spiked in. The source of these receptors is a human donor in good health. Some libraries in this study had Jurkat cell RNA spiked in. Each CDR3 is given with its conserved first and last residue. The D gene is left open where the match is weak. Size values are once, few and many counts, or a class for expanded clones, and some rows have none.

>-|TRBV20-1|TRBJ2-5|15|-
CSAKELGVVQETQYF
TGCAGTGCTAAGGAACTCGGAGTTGTCCAAGAGACCCAGTACTTC
>few|TRBV5-4|TRBJ2-1|13|-
CASSTADYNEQFF
TGTGCCAGCAGCACCGCCGATTACAATGAGCAGTTCTTC
>many|TRBV6-2/TRBV6-3|TRBJ2-3|16|TRBD1
CASSSLQGVWTDTQYF
TGTGCCAGCAGTTCGCTACAGGGGGTATGGACAGATACGCAGTATTTT
>-|TRBV5-6|TRBJ2-7|13|-
CASSLTVDHEQYF
TGTGCCAGCAGCTTGACAGTAGACCACGAGCAGTACTTC
>-|TRBV4-1|TRBJ2-5|16|TRBD1
CASSQLRTGIEETQYF
TGCGCCAGCAGCCAACTCCGGACAGGGATTGAAGAGACCCAGTACTTC
>many|TRBV7-2|TRBJ1-6|18|-
CASGSLSGTVNYNSPLHF
TGTGCCTCCGGGTCGTTATCGGGAACTGTCAACTATAATTCACCCCTCCACTTT
>many|TRBV7-2|TRBJ1-1|14|-
CASSLVWMNTEAFF
TGTGCCAGCAGCTTAGTGTGGATGAACACTGAAGCTTTCTTT
>many|TRBV7-9|TRBJ2-3|14|-
CASGLTESGDTQYF
TGTGCCAGTGGATTAACAGAGTCCGGAGATACGCAGTATTTT
>-|TRBV29-1|TRBJ2-5|16|-
CSVDPQLGGTGETQYF
TGCAGCGTTGATCCCCAACTGGGCGGCACAGGGGAGACCCAGTACTTC
>many|TRBV28|TRBJ2-7|14|-
CASSLSSPTYEQYF
TGTGCCAGCAGTTTATCGAGTCCTACCTACGAGCAGTACTTC
>many|TRBV11-2|TRBJ2-1|16|-
CASSSSAGGVGNEQFF
TGTGCCAGCAGCTCTAGCGCAGGGGGAGTAGGCAATGAGCAGTTCTTC
>-|TRBV12-3/TRBV12-4|TRBJ2-1|20|TRBD2
CASSAQGTGTSGGSYNEQFF
TGTGCCAGCAGTGCCCAAGGGACAGGGACTAGCGGGGGCTCCTACAATGAGCAGTTCTTC
>few|TRBV7-9|TRBJ1-1|14|-
CASSLAEMDTEAFF
TGTGCCAGCAGCTTAGCGGAGATGGACACTGAAGCTTTCTTT
>-|TRBV3-1|TRBJ2-5|16|TRBD1
CASSQYRGKAQETQYF
TGTGCCAGCAGCCAATACAGGGGTAAGGCGCAAGAGACCCAGTACTTC
>few|TRBV15|TRBJ2-2|15|TRBD2
CATSRFERGGGELFF
TGTGCCACCAGCAGATTTGAGCGGGGTGGCGGGGAGCTGTTTTTT
>few|TRBV6-6|TRBJ2-4|15|TRBD1
CASSRTGEGQNIQYF
TGTGCCAGCAGCCGGACAGGGGAGGGCCAAAACATTCAGTACTTC
>-|TRBV30|TRBJ1-2|12|TRBD1
CASDRGLGGYTF
TGTGCCTCGGACAGGGGTTTGGGTGGCTACACCTTC
>many|TRBV11-3|TRBJ2-1|13|TRBD1
CASSPRDRDEQFF
TGTGCCAGCAGCCCCCGGGACAGGGATGAGCAGTTCTTC
>many|TRBV6-6|TRBJ2-7|12|-
CASSDRPGEQYF
TGTGCCAGCAGTGACAGGCCGGGGGAGCAGTACTTC
>-|TRBV30|TRBJ2-7|12|-
CAWRQSSYEQYF
TGTGCCTGGCGACAGAGCTCCTACGAGCAGTACTTC
>many|TRBV3-1|TRBJ1-4|19|TRBD1
CASSQVPPGTVGGEEKLFF
TGTGCCAGCAGCCAAGTCCCTCCCGGGACAGTCGGAGGTGAAGAAAAACTGTTTTTT
>-|TRBV4-1|TRBJ2-1|15|TRBD2
CVSSHLAGGPHEQFF
TGCGTCAGCAGCCACCTAGCGGGGGGGCCGCATGAGCAGTTCTTC
>many|TRBV6-5|TRBJ2-1|14|-
CASSPTNSYNEQFF
TGTGCCAGCAGTCCGACAAACTCCTACAATGAGCAGTTCTTC
>many|TRBV30|TRBJ1-1|13|-
CAWSGTLNTEAFF
TGTGCCTGGAGCGGGACACTGAACACTGAAGCTTTCTTT
>many|TRBV30|TRBJ2-3|15|TRBD2
CAWTSGGAVTDTQYF
TGTGCCTGGACTAGCGGGGGGGCAGTGACAGATACGCAGTATTTT
>-|TRBV12-3/TRBV12-4|TRBJ2-5|14|TRBD2
CAGSFGPGRGTQYF
TGTGCCGGCAGTTTTGGGCCGGGGAGGGGGACCCAGTACTTC
>-|TRBV7-7|TRBJ2-5|14|TRBD2
CASSSAGDFETQYF
TGTGCTAGCAGCTCAGCGGGAGATTTTGAGACCCAGTACTTC
>few|TRBV19|TRBJ2-7|16|TRBD1
CASSIPRTGNTYEQYF
TGTGCCAGTAGTATCCCCCGGACAGGGAATACCTACGAGCAGTACTTC
>many|TRBV7-2|TRBJ1-3|17|-
CASSLATGGVLGNTIYF
TGTGCCAGCAGCTTAGCCACGGGAGGGGTGTTGGGAAACACCATATATTTT
>few|TRBV3-1|TRBJ2-3|16|TRBD1
CASSPRDRAYTDTQYF
TGTGCCAGCAGCCCCCGGGACAGGGCATACACAGATACGCAGTATTTT
>-|TRBV30|TRBJ2-7|14|TRBD2
CAWSYLAGAYEQYF
TGTGCCTGGAGTTATCTAGCGGGAGCCTACGAGCAGTACTTC
>-|TRBV30|TRBJ1-1|13|-
CAWRSTGNTGAFF
TGTGCCTGGAGGTCCACAGGTAACACTGGAGCTTTCTTT
>-|TRBV15|TRBJ2-1|14|-
CATSRGFEYNEQFF
TGTGCCACCAGCAGGGGCTTCGAGTACAATGAGCAGTTCTTC
>many|TRBV30|TRBJ1-1|11|-
CAWEINTEAFF
TGTGCCTGGGAGATCAACACTGAAGCTTTCTTT
>many|TRBV28|TRBJ1-5|18|-
CASSPQGGGGNSNQPQHF
TGTGCCAGCAGTCCACAAGGCGGAGGGGGGAATAGCAATCAGCCCCAGCATTTT
>many|TRBV7-9|TRBJ2-3|15|-
CASSLLGGPGDTQYF
TGTGCCAGCAGCTTACTGGGCGGGCCTGGGGATACGCAGTATTTT